The next 22 T cell receptor beta chains were all read from a single sample in a study of blood T cell repertoires in COVID-19. Data came from immunoSEQ multiplex PCR; TCRdb stores just in-frame clones and leaves some out. The sample lists roughly 340,000 clones, 88% occurring once. Sequenced sample: peripheral blood. Receptors originate from a woman in her 70s with COVID-19, enrolled during active disease.

The V call is TRBV5-1, the J call TRBJ1-2, with TRBD1 matching over 8 bases. CDR1 SGHRS and CDR2 YFSETQ come from the germline V gene. V shed 4 bases, J shed 6 bases, and the junction held 2 bases outside the gene matches. The CDR3 covers 12 residues. The CDR3 loop is CASSPDRDGYTF. As DNA, the CDR3 is TGCGCCAGCAGCCCGGACAGGGATGGCTACACCTTC. The variable domain in full, completed from reference TRBV5-1 and TRBJ1-2, reads KAGVTQTPRYLIKTRGQQVTLSCSPISGHRSVSWYQQTPGQGLQFLFEYFSETQRNKGNFPGRFSGRQFSNSRSEMNVSTLELGDSALYLCASSPDRDGYTFGSGTRLTVV.

This chain joins TRBV2 and TRBJ1-2, with TRBD1 as a possible D gene (6 bases). Trimming stripped 4 bases from V and 0 bases from J, with 12 bases between. This CDR3 spans 15 amino acids. CDR1 is SNHLY and CDR2 is FYNNEI in the germline V gene. This CDR3 is CASSASGTTNYGYTF. Written as DNA, the CDR3 is TGTGCCAGCAGTGCCTCCGGGACAACTAACTATGGCTACACCTTC.

The chain couples TRBV7-6 to TRBJ2-5; 11 bases match TRBD2. J gave up 5 bases and V 3 bases, and 5 bases lay outside the gene matches. Germline-derived CDR1 and CDR2 are SGHVS and FNYEAQ. The CDR3 has 15 amino acids. CDR3 nucleotide sequence: TGTGCCAGCAGCTTTAGCGGGGGGGACATTGAGACCCAGTACTTC. Its protein product is CASSFSGGDIETQYF.

V and J are TRBV7-2 and TRBJ1-1, with TRBD1 as a possible D gene (6 bases). The CDR3 has 15 residues. Germline assignment: CDR1 SGHTA and CDR2 FQGNSA. Between the trimmed V and J ends, which lost 3 bases and 5 bases, there was a span of 16 bases. The CDR3 bases are TGTGCCAGCAGCTTGTTACGGGGGGCAGGGACTGAAGCTTTCTTT. Protein: CASSLLRGAGTEAFF.

The rearrangement links TRBV7-9 to TRBJ2-3; 7 nucleotides align to TRBD1. Trimming cost V 1 base and J 2 bases; bases outside gene matches: 6. Germline loops: CDR1 SEHNR, CDR2 FQNEAQ (reference sequence). This CDR3 contains 16 residues. The CDR3 is CASSLGTGPNTDTQYF. DNA for the CDR3: TGTGCCAGCAGCTTAGGGACAGGCCCGAACACAGATACGCAGTATTTT.

This chain links TRBV7-9 with TRBJ2-7; D gene ambiguous. The CDR3 totals 11 residues. Deletions cut 7 bases from V and 2 bases from J, with 6 bases between. CDR1 and CDR2 from the germline V gene are SEHNR and FQNEAQ (reference sequence). CDR3 sequence: CASTFAYEQYF. In nucleotides, the CDR3 is TGTGCCAGCACCTTCGCCTACGAGCAGTACTTC.

V is TRBV29-1 and J is TRBJ2-1, with 10 nucleotides matching TRBD1. Per the germline V gene, CDR1 is SQVTM and CDR2 is ANQGSEA. The CDR3 is 15 residues long. Trimming removed 0 bases from V and 3 bases from J; junction bases left unmatched: 2. The CDR3 nucleotides are TGCAGCGTTGAAGATTGGACAGGGGGCTACAATGAGCAGTTCTTC. Translated, it gives CSVEDWTGGYNEQFF.

The chain carries TRBV24-1 and TRBJ1-2, with 9 bases aligning to TRBD1. CDR3 length: 16 amino acids. Per the germline V gene, CDR1 is KGHDR and CDR2 is SFDVKD. V was clipped by 3 bases and J by 2 bases; unmatched bases: 6. The DNA of the CDR3 is TGTGCCACCAGTGATCGGGGGACAGGGAAGAACTATGGCTACACCTTC. Translation gives CATSDRGTGKNYGYTF.

This rearrangement joins TRBV12-3 or TRBV12-4 to TRBJ1-4; D possibly corresponds to TRBD1 (5 bases). The CDR3 totals 12 residues. V was clipped by 3 bases and J by 10 bases, with 9 bases between them. CDR3 sequence reads: CASSLRGTKLFF. CDR3 nucleotides: TGTGCCAGCAGTTTGCGCGGGACAAAACTGTTTTTT.

This chain joins TRBV5-1 and TRBJ1-4; tentative D call: TRBD1 (5 bases). CDR3 length: 13 amino acids. Germline CDR1 is SGHRS and CDR2 is YFSETQ. With 3 bases removed from V and 8 bases from J, the gap between germline ends came to 11 bases. The chain's CDR3 is CASSSPGGEKLFF. CDR3 nucleotide sequence: TGCGCCAGCAGCTCCCCGGGGGGAGAAAAACTGTTTTTT.

The chain couples TRBV18 to TRBJ1-3, with D uncertain. Trimming stripped 0 bases from V and 3 bases from J, with 6 bases between. The CDR3 extends over 14 amino acids. Germline V gene lookup returns CDR1 KGHSH and CDR2 LQKENI. The CDR3 protein is CASSPPRDGNTIYF. The CDR3 DNA reads TGTGCCAGCTCACCACCCCGGGATGGAAACACCATATATTTT.

This clone was seen only once. The gene calls are TRBV11-2 and TRBJ2-2; 7 bases align to TRBD2. Germline values: CDR1 SGHAT, CDR2 FQNNGV. V gave up 5 bases and J gave up 4 bases; unmatched junction bases: 7. This CDR3 region has 15 residues. The CDR3 region has the DNA TGTGCCAGCAGCCGATCGGGGGGACTCACCGGGGAGCTGTTTTTT. Amino acids: CASSRSGGLTGELFF.

The chain carries TRBV18 and TRBJ2-5; the D gene is possibly TRBD1 (6 bases). Between the trimmed V and J ends, which lost 3 bases and 4 bases, there was a span of 21 bases. The germline V gene encodes CDR1 KGHSH and CDR2 LQKENI. This CDR3 has 17 amino acids. This CDR3 is CASSPTGLGALGETQYF. DNA for the CDR3: TGTGCCAGCTCACCTACCGGGTTGGGGGCGCTTGGAGAGACCCAGTACTTC.

CDR3 sequence (DNA): TGTGCCAGCAGTTCTGGGACAGGGGGAGGTGGCGAGCAGTACTTC. This translates into CASSSGTGGGGEQYF. The chain carries TRBV27 and TRBJ2-7, with TRBD1 identical over 11 bases. Germline V CDR1 and CDR2: MNHEY, SMNVEV (reference sequence). This CDR3 is 15 amino acids long. Trimming at V came to 4 bases and at J to 6 bases, leaving 8 bases not matched to a gene.

The gene calls are TRBV7-9 and TRBJ2-6; D unresolved. Germline CDR1 SEHNR, CDR2 FQNEAQ (reference sequence). Trimming pared 0 bases from V and 0 bases from J, leaving 3 bases between. The CDR3 consists of 15 residues. The CDR3 DNA sequence: TGTGCCAGCAGCTTAGCGAGCTCTGGGGCCAACGTCCTGACTTTC. Translating it yields CASSLASSGANVLTF.

The chain recombines TRBV6-4 with TRBJ2-3; D is unresolved. The germline V gene has CDR1 MRHNA and CDR2 SNTAGT. V lost 4 bases to trimming and J lost 1 base, with 6 bases between them. The CDR3 covers 13 residues. The CDR3 sequence is CASSALGTDTQYF. Written as DNA, the CDR3 is TGTGCCAGCAGTGCCCTAGGCACAGATACGCAGTATTTT.

The V and J genes are TRBV30 and TRBJ1-3; TRBD1 matches 8 bases. The germline CDR1 and CDR2 sequences are GTSNPN and SVGIG (reference sequence). V lost 0 bases, J lost 0 bases, and 7 bases stayed unmatched. The CDR3 totals 17 residues. The CDR3 nucleotides read TGTGCCTGGAGTGTAAAGGGACAGGACTTCTCTGGAAACACCATATATTTT. Encoded protein: CAWSVKGQDFSGNTIYF.

The chain recombines TRBV2 with TRBJ2-1; TRBD2 might be the D (6 bases). This CDR3 is built from 15 residues. From germline, CDR1 is SNHLY and CDR2 FYNNEI. Trimming shortened V by 8 bases and J by 0 bases, and 14 bases separated the two germline ends. The CDR3 DNA sequence: TGTGCCAGCCCCAAGGCGGGGAGCTCCTACAATGAGCAGTTCTTC. It specifies CASPKAGSSYNEQFF.

This sequence joins TRBV28 and TRBJ1-6; 9 positions match TRBD1. The trim removed 2 bases at V and 16 bases at J, leaving 12 bases unmatched. Germline CDR1 is MDHEN and CDR2 is SYDVKM. CDR3 length equals 15 residues. The CDR3 region is CASSLISTGGGELHF. The CDR3 region has the DNA TGTGCCAGCAGTTTAATTTCTACAGGGGGCGGTGAACTCCACTTT.

This chain connects TRBV4-3 to TRBJ1-2, with TRBD1 identical over 7 bases. The CDR3 length is 15 residues. V was clipped by 0 bases and J by 6 bases; unmatched bases: 7. Germline CDR1 is LGHNA and CDR2 is YSLEER. The CDR3 spells CASSQEGRGSNGYTF. The CDR3 bases are TGCGCCAGCAGCCAAGAAGGCAGGGGGAGTAATGGCTACACCTTC.

Written as DNA, the CDR3 is TGCGCCAGCAGCCAAGATTCGACAGACTTTAATGAAAAACTGTTTTTT. Translating it yields CASSQDSTDFNEKLFF. This sequence joins TRBV4-3 and TRBJ1-4, with D maybe TRBD1 (5 bases). In germline, CDR1 is LGHNA, CDR2 YSLEER. Trimming took off 0 bases at V and 4 bases at J, with 12 bases between the two ends. There are 16 residues in the CDR3.

The V call is TRBV6-5, the J call TRBJ1-1; D is ambiguous. The ends were cut back, 2 bases at V and 0 bases at J, with 7 bases in the middle. The CDR3 runs 14 residues. Germline loops: CDR1 MNHEY, CDR2 SVGAGI. CDR3 loop: CASSYAGLNTEAFF. CDR3 sequence (DNA): TGTGCCAGCAGTTACGCGGGGTTGAACACTGAAGCTTTCTTT.